This T cell receptor (beta chain) was obtained from a study of radiation and T cells in renal cell carcinoma. Time point described: blood 4 weeks post-SBRT, at nephrectomy. Treatment in this sample: 15 Gy SBRT to primary tumor, nephrectomy 4 weeks later. Nephrectomy followed 15 Gy stereotactic body radiation by 4 weeks. The CDR3 length is 14 residues. Trimming took off 0 bases at V and 0 bases at J, with 9 bases between the two ends. CDR1 is GTSNPN and CDR2 is SVGIG in the germline V gene (reference sequence). The assay was immunoSEQ multiplex PCR, and TCRdb's table has in-frame clones only and misses some. The data contain about 78,000 clones, roughly nine tenths of them singletons.

The chain employs TRBV30 and TRBJ2-7; D gene uncertain. This receptor was identified in a woman in her seventies with renal cell carcinoma. The sample consisted of blood, taken from a patient whose treatment included radiotherapy and nephrectomy. The CDR3 bases are TGTGCCTGGAGTGTAAGACTGAGCTCCTACGAGCAGTACTTC. Encoded protein: CAWSVRLSSYEQYF.